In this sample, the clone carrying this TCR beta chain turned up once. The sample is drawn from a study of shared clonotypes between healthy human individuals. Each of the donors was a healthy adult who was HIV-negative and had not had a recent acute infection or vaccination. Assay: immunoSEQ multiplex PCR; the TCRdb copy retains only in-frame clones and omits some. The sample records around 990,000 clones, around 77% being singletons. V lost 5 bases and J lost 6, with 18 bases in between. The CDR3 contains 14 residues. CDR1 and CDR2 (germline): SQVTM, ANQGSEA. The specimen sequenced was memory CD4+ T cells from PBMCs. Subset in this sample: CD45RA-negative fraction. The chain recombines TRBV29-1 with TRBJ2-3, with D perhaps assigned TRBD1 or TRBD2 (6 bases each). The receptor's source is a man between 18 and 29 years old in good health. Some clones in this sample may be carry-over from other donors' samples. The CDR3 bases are TGCAGCGTTCACCGGACTATGAGGGGGGATACGCAGTATTTT. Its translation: CSVHRTMRGDTQYF.